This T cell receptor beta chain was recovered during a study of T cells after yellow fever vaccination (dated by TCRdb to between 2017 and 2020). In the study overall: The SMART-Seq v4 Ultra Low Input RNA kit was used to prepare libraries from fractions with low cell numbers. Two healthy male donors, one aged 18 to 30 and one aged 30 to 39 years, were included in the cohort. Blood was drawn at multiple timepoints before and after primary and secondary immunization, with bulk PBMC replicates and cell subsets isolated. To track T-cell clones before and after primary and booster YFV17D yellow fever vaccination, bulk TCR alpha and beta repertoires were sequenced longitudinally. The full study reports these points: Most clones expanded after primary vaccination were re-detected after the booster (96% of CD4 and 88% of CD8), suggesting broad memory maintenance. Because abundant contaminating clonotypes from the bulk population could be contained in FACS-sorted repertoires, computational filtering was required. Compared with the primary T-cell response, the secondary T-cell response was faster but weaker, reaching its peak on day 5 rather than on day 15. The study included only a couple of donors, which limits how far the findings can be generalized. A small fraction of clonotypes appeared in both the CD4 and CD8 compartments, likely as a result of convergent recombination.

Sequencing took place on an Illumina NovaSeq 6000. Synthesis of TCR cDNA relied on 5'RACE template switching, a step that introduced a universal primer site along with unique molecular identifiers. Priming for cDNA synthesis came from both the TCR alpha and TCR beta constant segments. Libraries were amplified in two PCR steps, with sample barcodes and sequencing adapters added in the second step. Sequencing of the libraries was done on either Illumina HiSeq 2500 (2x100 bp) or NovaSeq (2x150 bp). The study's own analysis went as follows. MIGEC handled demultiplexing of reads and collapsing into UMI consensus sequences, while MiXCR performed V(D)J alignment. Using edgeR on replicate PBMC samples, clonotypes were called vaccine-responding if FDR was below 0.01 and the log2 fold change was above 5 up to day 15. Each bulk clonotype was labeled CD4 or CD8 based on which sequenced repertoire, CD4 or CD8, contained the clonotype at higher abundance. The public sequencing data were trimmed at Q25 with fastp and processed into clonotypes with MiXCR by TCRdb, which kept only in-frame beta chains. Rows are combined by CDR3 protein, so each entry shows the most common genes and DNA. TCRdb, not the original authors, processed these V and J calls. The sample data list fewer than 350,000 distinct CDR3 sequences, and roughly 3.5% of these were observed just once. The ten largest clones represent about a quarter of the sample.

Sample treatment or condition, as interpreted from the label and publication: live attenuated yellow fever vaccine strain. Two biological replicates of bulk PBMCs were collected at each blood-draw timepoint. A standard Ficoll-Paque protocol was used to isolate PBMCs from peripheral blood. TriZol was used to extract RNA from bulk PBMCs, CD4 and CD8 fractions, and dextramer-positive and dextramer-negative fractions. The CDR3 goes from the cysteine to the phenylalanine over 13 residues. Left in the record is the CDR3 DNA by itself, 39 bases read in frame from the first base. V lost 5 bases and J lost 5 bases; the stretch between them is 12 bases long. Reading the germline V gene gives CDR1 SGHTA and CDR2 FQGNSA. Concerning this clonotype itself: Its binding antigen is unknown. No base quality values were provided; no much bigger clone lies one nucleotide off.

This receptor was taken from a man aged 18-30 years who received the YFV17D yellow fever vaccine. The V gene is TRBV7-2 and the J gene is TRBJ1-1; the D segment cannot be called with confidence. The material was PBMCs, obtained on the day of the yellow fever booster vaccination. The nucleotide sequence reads TGTGCCAGCAGCCAACAGTCGGGAACTGAAGCTTTCTTT. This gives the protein CASSQQSGTEAFF.